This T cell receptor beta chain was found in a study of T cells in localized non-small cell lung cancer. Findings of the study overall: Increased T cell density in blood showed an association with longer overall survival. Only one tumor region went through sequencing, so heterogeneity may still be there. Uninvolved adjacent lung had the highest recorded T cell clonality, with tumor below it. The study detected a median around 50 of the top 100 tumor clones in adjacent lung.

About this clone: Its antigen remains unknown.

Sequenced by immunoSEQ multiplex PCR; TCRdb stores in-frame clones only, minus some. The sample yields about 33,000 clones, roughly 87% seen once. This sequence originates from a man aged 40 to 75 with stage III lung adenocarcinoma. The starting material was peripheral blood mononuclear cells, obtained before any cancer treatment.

CDR3 region: CASSWDRGVTGANVLTF. In nucleotides, the CDR3 is TGTGCCAGCAGCTGGGACAGGGGCGTCACTGGGGCCAACGTCCTGACTTTC. The V gene is TRBV5-6, the J gene TRBJ2-6; 10 bases line up with TRBD1. From germline, CDR1 is SGHDT and CDR2 YYEEEE. The junction had 5 bases not matched to a gene; V was cut back by 3 bases and J by 2 bases. CDR3 length: 17 residues.